The rows below give T cell receptor beta chains drawn from one sample of a study of CD8+ T cells in alopecia areata. Clones were sequenced by immunoSEQ multiplex PCR, and TCRdb holds only the in-frame ones, with some missing. The sample consists of a few hundred thousand clones, less than 45% of them appearing once. The sample in question was CD4+ T cells sorted from blood, obtained at roughly week 30, from a patient treated with tofacitinib. The origin of the receptors is a human donor with alopecia areata. Each CDR3 is given with its conserved first and last residue. A D gene is named only where the DNA matches it firmly. Not every row has a clone size; where given, it reads once, few, many or a size class.

TRBD1 - TRBJ2-6 TRBV18 CASSLQGATNSGANVLTF TGTGCCAGCTCACTACAGGGGGCGACCAACTCTGGGGCCAATGTCCTGACTTTC
- - TRBJ2-5 TRBV7-9 CASSLVPEGLKETQYF TGTGCCAGCAGCTTAGTTCCGGAGGGACTCAAAGAGACCCAGTACTTC
- once TRBJ2-7 TRBV6-5 CASSYGGGRAYEQYF TGTGCCAGCAGTTACGGAGGGGGCCGGGCCTACGAGCAGTACTTC
- - TRBJ2-6 TRBV4-1 CASSQDTTSGANVLTF TGTGCCAGCAGCCAAGACACGACCTCTGGGGCCAACGTCCTGACTTTC
- - TRBJ1-1 TRBV29-1 CSGGRLGYEAFF TGCAGCGGGGGCCGACTTGGATATGAAGCTTTCTTT
TRBD2 - TRBJ2-1 TRBV15 CATSNERDSYNEQFF TGTGCCACCAGCAACGAGCGGGACTCCTACAATGAGCAGTTCTTC
TRBD1 - TRBJ1-4 TRBV2 CASSEGQGLFF TGTGCCAGCAGTGAAGGACAGGGACTGTTTTTT
- once TRBJ2-7 TRBV30 CAWKVGSYEQYF TGTGCCTGGAAGGTAGGCAGCTACGAGCAGTACTTC
- - TRBJ2-7 TRBV5-1 CASSLAQVSTYEQYF TGCGCCAGCAGCTTGGCCCAGGTGTCGACCTACGAGCAGTACTTC
- - TRBJ2-6 TRBV18 CASSPLAGFFSGANVLTF TGTGCCAGCTCACCCTTGGCGGGATTTTTCTCTGGGGCCAACGTCCTGACTTTC
- few TRBJ2-1 TRBV12-5 CASGLRLAGNEQFF TGTGCTAGTGGTTTGCGGCTAGCCGGCAATGAGCAGTTCTTC
TRBD1 few TRBJ1-1 TRBV7-9 CASSEILTTGDGAFF TGTGCCAGCAGCGAGATACTAACGACAGGGGATGGAGCTTTCTTT
- few TRBJ2-4 TRBV7-2 CASSLPGPNIQYF TGTGCCAGCAGCTTGCCAGGGCCAAACATTCAGTACTTC
TRBD1 - TRBJ1-5 TRBV30 CAWSSTGGAGQPQHF TGTGCCTGGAGTTCTACAGGGGGCGCAGGGCAGCCCCAGCATTTT
- once TRBJ2-3 TRBV27 CASSSLSQSLADTQYF TGTGCCAGCAGTTCACTTAGTCAATCTTTGGCAGATACGCAGTATTTT
TRBD1 - TRBJ1-1 TRBV25-1 CASSEHGQGRTEAFF TGTGCCAGCAGTGAACACGGACAGGGGAGGACTGAAGCTTTCTTT
- - TRBJ2-7 TRBV27 CASSLLPSYEQYF TGTGCCAGCAGTCTTCTCCCGTCTTACGAGCAGTACTTC
- - TRBJ2-1 TRBV25-1 CASGSGTHNEQFF TGTGCCAGCGGGTCCGGGACCCACAATGAGCAGTTCTTC
- once TRBJ2-3 TRBV9 CASSVTGFRGTQYF TGTGCCAGCAGCGTAACCGGGTTCCGGGGGACGCAGTATTTT
- few TRBJ2-7 TRBV6-5 CASSPALWREQYF TGTGCCAGCAGTCCAGCCCTCTGGAGGGAGCAGTACTTC
TRBD1 few TRBJ1-1 TRBV5-6 CASSINRQGAAFF TGTGCCAGCAGCATTAATCGACAGGGCGCGGCTTTCTTT
- few TRBJ2-7 TRBV2 CASSEVVGSYEQYF TGTGCCAGCAGTGAAGTGGTGGGATCGTACGAGCAGTACTTC
- - TRBJ1-3 TRBV11-2 CASSLRHGGSGNTIYF TGTGCCAGCAGCTTGAGACACGGAGGCTCTGGAAACACCATATATTTT
- - TRBJ1-2 TRBV5-1 CASSLGGSNYGYTF TGCGCCAGCAGCTTGGGGGGCAGTAACTATGGCTACACCTTC
TRBD1 few TRBJ1-1 TRBV7-3 CASSLYPGTGPGTEAFF TGTGCCAGCAGCTTATACCCCGGGACAGGGCCCGGGACTGAAGCTTTCTTT
TRBD1 - TRBJ2-7 TRBV6-1 CASSEATGFYEQYF TGTGCCAGCAGTGAAGCGACAGGGTTCTACGAGCAGTACTTC
TRBD1 - TRBJ2-1 TRBV19 CASSTPGQGRNEQFF TGTGCCAGTAGTACCCCGGGACAGGGAAGGAATGAGCAGTTCTTC